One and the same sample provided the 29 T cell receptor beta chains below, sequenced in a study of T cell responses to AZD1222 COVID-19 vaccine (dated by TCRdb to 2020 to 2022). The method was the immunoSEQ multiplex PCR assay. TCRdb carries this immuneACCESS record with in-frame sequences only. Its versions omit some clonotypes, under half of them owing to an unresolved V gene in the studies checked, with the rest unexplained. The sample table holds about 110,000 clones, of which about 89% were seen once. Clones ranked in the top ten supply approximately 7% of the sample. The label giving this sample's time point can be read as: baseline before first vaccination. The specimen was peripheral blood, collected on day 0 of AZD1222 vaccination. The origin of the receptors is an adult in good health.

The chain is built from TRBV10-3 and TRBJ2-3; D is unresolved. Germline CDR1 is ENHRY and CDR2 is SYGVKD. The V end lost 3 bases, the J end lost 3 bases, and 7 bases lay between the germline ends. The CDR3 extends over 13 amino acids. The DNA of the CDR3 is TGTGCCATCAGTGACCCCAGGACAGATACGCAGTATTTT. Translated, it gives CAISDPRTDTQYF.

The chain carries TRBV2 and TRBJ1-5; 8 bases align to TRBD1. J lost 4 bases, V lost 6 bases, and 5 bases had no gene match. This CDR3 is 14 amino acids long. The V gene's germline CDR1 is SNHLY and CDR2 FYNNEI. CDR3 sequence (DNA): TGTGCCAGCAGCCAGGGGGCGAGGAATCAGCCCCAGCATTTT. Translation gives CASSQGARNQPQHF.

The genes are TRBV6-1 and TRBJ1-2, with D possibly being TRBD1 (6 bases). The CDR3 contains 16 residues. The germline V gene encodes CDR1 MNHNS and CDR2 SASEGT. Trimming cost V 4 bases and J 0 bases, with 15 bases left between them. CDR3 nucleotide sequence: TGTGCCAGCAGTGCAGATCTTTACAGGGCTAACTATGGCTACACCTTC. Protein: CASSADLYRANYGYTF.

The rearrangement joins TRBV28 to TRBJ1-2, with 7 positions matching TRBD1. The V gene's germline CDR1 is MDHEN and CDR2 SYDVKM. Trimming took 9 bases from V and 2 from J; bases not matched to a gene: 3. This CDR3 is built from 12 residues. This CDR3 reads CASSTGNYGYTF. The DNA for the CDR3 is TGTGCCAGTTCGACAGGGAACTATGGCTACACCTTC.

The CDR3 loop is CAINKDRAQETQYF. As DNA, the CDR3 is TGTGCCATCAATAAGGACAGGGCGCAAGAGACCCAGTACTTC. The genes are TRBV10-3 and TRBJ2-5; 8 positions match TRBD1. Germline CDR1 ENHRY, CDR2 SYGVKD. The CDR3 totals 14 residues. The junction had 6 bases not matched to a gene; V was cut back by 7 bases and J by 2 bases.

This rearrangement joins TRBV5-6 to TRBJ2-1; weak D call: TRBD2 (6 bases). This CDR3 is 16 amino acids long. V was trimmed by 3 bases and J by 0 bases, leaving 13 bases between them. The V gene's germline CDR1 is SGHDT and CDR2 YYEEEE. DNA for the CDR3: TGTGCCAGCAGCTCCGACTGGGGGGACTCCTACAATGAGCAGTTCTTC. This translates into CASSSDWGDSYNEQFF.

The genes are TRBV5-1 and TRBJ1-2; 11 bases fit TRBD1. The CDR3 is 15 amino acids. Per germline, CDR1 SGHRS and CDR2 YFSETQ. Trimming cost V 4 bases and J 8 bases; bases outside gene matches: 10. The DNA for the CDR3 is TGCGCCAGCAGCCCCCAGCCGGACAGGGGGCACGGCTACACCTTC. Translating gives CASSPQPDRGHGYTF.

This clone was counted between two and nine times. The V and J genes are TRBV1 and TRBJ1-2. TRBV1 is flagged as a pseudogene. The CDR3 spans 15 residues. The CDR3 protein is CTSSQGLTIYYGYTF. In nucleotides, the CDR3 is TGCACCAGCAGCCAGGGACTCACAATTTACTATGGCTACACCTTC.

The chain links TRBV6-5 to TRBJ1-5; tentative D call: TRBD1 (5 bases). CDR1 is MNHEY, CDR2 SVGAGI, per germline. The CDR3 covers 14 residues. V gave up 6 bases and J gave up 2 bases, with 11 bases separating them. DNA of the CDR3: TGTGCCAGCAGGGGGCCTGGGGGCAATCAGCCCCAGCATTTT. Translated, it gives CASRGPGGNQPQHF.

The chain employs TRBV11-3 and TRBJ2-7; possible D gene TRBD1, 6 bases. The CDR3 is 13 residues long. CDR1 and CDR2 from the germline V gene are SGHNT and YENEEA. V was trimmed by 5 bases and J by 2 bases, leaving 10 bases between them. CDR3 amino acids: CASSPGTPYEQYF. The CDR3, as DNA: TGTGCCAGCAGCCCCGGGACACCCTACGAGCAGTACTTC.

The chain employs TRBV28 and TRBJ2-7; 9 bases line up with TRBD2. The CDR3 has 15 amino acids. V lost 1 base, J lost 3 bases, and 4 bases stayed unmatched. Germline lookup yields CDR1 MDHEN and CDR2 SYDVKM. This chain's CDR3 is CASSLSELAGYEQYF. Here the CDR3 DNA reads TGTGCCAGCAGTTTATCCGAACTAGCGGGCTACGAGCAGTACTTC.

CDR3 sequence: CASSQDRPGLIYYGYTF. DNA of the CDR3: TGTGCCAGCAGCCAAGATAGGCCGGGCCTCATTTACTATGGCTACACCTTC. The chain combines TRBV3-1 (or the pseudogene TRBV3-2) with TRBJ1-2; D remains ambiguous. Germline CDR1 LGHDT, CDR2 YNNKEL (reference sequence). The CDR3 is 17 residues long. With 0 bases removed from V and 3 bases from J, the gap between germline ends came to 17 bases.

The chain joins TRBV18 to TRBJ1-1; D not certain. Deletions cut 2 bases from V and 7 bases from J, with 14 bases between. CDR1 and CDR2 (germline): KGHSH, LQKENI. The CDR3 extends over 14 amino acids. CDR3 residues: CASSPDTTQSEAFF. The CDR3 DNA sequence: TGTGCCAGCTCACCAGACACCACCCAAAGTGAAGCTTTCTTT.

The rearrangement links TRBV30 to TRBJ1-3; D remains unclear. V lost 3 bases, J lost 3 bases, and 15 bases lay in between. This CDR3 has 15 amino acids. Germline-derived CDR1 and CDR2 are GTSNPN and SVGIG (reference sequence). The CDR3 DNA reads TGTGCCTGGAGGGCAAAGGAGGGCTATGGAAACACCATATATTTT. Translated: CAWRAKEGYGNTIYF.

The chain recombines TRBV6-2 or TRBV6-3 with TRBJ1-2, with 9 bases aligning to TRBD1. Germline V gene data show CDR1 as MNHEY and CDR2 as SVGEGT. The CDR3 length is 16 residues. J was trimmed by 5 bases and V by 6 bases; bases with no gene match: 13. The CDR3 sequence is CASSQIPGTGSYGYTF. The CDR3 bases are TGTGCCAGCAGCCAGATTCCCGGGACAGGGAGTTATGGCTACACCTTC.

CDR3 region: CASSWAASRNQPQHF. DNA for the CDR3: TGTGCCAGCAGCTGGGCGGCATCCCGCAATCAGCCCCAGCATTTT. This chain links TRBV7-2 with TRBJ1-5; D gene ambiguous. The germline V and J ends were trimmed by 4 bases and 2 bases, with 12 bases remaining between them. This CDR3 spans 15 amino acids. Germline CDR1 and CDR2: SGHTA and FQGNSA.

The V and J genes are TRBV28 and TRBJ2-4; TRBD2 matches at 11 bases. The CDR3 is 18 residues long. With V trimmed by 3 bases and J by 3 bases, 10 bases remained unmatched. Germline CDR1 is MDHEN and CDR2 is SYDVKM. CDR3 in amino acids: CASSFLGTSGTDKNIQYF. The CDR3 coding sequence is TGTGCCAGCAGTTTTCTCGGGACTAGCGGAACTGACAAAAACATTCAGTACTTC.

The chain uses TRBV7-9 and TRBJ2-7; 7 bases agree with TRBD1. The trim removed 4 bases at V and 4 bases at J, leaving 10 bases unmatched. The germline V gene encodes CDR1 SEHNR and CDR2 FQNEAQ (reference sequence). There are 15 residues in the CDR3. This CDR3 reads CASSSATGVAYEQYF. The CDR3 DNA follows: TGTGCCAGCAGCTCAGCAACAGGGGTTGCGTACGAGCAGTACTTC.

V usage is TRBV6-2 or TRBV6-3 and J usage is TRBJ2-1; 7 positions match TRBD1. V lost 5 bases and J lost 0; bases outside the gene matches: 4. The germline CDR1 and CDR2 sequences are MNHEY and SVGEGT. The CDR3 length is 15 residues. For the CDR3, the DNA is TGTGCCAGCAGTATGGACAGGAGCTCCTACAATGAGCAGTTCTTC. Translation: CASSMDRSSYNEQFF.

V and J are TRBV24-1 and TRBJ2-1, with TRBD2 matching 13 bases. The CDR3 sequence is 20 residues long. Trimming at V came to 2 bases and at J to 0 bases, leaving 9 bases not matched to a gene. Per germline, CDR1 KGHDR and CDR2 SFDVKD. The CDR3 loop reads CATSDYGGLAGTSSYNEQFF. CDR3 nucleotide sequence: TGTGCCACCAGTGATTATGGGGGACTAGCGGGAACAAGCTCCTACAATGAGCAGTTCTTC.

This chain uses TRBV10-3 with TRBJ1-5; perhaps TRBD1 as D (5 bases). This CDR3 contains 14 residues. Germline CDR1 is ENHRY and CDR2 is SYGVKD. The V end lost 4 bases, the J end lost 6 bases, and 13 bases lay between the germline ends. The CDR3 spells CAISVQGTSQPQHF. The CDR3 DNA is TGTGCCATCAGTGTTCAAGGGACTAGTCAGCCCCAGCATTTT.

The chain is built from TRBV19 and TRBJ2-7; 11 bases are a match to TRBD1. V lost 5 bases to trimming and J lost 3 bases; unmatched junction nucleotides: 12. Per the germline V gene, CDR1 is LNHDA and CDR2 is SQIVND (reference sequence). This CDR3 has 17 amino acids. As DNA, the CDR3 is TGTGCCAGTAGTCAAGACCAAGGACAGGGGGCGGTCTACGAGCAGTACTTC. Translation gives CASSQDQGQGAVYEQYF.

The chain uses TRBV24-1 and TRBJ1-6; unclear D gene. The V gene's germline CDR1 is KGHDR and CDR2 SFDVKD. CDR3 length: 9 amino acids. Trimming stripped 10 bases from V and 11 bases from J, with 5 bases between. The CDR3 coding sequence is TGTGCCACGCTTGCACCCCTCCACTTT. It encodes CATLAPLHF.

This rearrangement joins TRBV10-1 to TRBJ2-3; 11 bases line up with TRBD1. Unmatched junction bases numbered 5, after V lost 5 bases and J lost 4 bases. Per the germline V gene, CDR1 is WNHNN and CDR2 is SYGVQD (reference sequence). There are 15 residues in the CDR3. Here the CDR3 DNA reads TGCGCCAGCAGTACGGGACAGGGGGGCGCAGATACGCAGTATTTT. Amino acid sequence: CASSTGQGGADTQYF.

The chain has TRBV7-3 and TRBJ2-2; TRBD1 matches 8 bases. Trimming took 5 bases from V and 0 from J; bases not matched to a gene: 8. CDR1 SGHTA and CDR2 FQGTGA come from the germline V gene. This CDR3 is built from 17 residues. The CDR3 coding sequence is TGTGCCAGCAGCACGGACAGGGCCAGCGCGAACACCGGGGAGCTGTTTTTT. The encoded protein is CASSTDRASANTGELFF. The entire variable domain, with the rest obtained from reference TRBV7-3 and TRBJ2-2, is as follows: GAGVSQTPSNKVTEKGKYVELRCDPISGHTALYWYRQSLGQGPEFLIYFQGTGAADDSGLPNDRFFAVRPEGSVSTLKIQRTERGDSAVYLCASSTDRASANTGELFFGEGSRLTVL.

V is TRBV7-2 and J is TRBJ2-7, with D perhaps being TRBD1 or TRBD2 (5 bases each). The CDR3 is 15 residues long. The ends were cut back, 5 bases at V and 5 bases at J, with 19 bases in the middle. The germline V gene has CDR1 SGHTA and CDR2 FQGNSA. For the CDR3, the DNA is TGTGCCAGCAGCCCTACGACCTGGTGGGGGAACGAGCAGTACTTC. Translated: CASSPTTWWGNEQYF.

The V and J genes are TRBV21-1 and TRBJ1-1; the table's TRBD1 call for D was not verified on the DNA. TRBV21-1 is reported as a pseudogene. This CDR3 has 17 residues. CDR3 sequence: CASSPYRGCLTNTEAFF. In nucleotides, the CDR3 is TGTGCCAGCAGCCCCTATAGGGGGTGTTTGACGAACACTGAAGCTTTCTTT.

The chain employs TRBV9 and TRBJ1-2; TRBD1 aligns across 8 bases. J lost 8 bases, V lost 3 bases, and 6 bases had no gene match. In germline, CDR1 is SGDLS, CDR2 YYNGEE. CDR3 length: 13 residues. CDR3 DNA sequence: TGTGCCAGCAGCGAGGCAGGGGGCAGGGGCTACACCTTC. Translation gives CASSEAGGRGYTF.

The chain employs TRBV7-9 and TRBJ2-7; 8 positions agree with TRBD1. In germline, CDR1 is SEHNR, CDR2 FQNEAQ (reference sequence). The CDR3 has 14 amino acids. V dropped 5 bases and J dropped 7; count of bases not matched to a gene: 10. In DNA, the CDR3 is TGTGCCAGCAGCCCGTGGACAGGGCGTCAGGAGCAGTACTTC. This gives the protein CASSPWTGRQEQYF.